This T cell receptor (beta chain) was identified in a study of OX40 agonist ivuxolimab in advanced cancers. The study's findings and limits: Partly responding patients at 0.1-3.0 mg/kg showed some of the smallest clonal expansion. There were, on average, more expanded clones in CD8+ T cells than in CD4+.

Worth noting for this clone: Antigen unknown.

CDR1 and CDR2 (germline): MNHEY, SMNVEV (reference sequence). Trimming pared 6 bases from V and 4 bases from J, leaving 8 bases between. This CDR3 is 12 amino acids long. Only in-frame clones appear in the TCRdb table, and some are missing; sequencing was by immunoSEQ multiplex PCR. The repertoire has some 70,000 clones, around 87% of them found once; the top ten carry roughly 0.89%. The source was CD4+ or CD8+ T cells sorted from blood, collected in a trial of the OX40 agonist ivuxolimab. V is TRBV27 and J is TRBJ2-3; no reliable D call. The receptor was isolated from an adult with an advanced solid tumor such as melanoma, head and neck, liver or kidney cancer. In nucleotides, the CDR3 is TGTGCCAGCAGCCCCACGGCAGATACGCAGTATTTT. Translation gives CASSPTADTQYF.